A single sample is the source of the 16 T cell receptor beta chains below, sequenced in a study of blood T cell repertoires in COVID-19. Using immunoSEQ multiplex PCR, the repertoire was profiled, and TCRdb retains in-frame clones only, with some absent. The sample lists tens of thousands of clones, 75% to 90% seen once, with 9.5% to 12% in the top ten. Specimen: peripheral blood. Receptor source: a human donor in a cohort sampled during active COVID-19.

This rearrangement joins TRBV27 to TRBJ2-5; TRBD2 matches 8 bases. V gave up 11 bases and J gave up 1 base; unmatched junction bases: 18. The germline CDR1 and CDR2 sequences are MNHEY and SMNVEV (reference sequence). The CDR3 has 17 amino acids. The CDR3, as DNA: TGTGCCCGAAATTTTTTTTCGGCGGGGGGAACCCAAGAGACCCAGTACTTC. This sequence encodes CARNFFSAGGTQETQYF.

The V and J genes are TRBV4-1 and TRBJ2-1, with TRBD2 as a possible D gene (6 bases). Germline V gives CDR1 MGHRA, CDR2 YSYEKL. The CDR3 has 19 amino acids. V was cut by 4 bases and J by 4 bases, with 26 bases left in between. The DNA of the CDR3 is TGCGCCAGCAGCCTACGGGGCCACGGAGGGACGATTCCATACAATGAGCAGTTCTTC. This sequence encodes CASSLRGHGGTIPYNEQFF.

The chain recombines TRBV9 with TRBJ2-1; a weak D match, TRBD1 (5 bases). The germline gives CDR1 SGDLS, CDR2 YYNGEE. Trimming stripped 0 bases from V and 8 bases from J, with 9 bases between. The CDR3 loop spans 13 amino acids. The chain's CDR3 is CASSVGQWDEQFF. CDR3 DNA sequence: TGTGCCAGCAGCGTAGGACAGTGGGATGAGCAGTTCTTC.

Details on this clone: The junction departs from the called germline gene at one end, perhaps through a read error. This chain joins TRBV4-2 and TRBJ1-1, with 7 bases that match TRBD1. CDR3 length: 16 residues. Germline assignment: CDR1 LGHNA and CDR2 YNFKEQ. DNA of the CDR3: TGTGCCAGCAGCCAAGTAGTCAGTGGTAATGGACAGGCCGCATCTTTT. Residues: CASSQVVSGNGQAASF.

The gene calls are TRBV9 and TRBJ1-2, with 8 bases aligning to TRBD1. This CDR3 is 15 amino acids long. Germline CDR1 reads SGDLS; CDR2 reads YYNGEE. V shed 4 bases, J shed 7 bases, and the junction held 12 bases outside the gene matches. CDR3 in DNA: TGTGCCAGCAGCTTCGACCTGGACAGGGTTTCTGGCTACACCTTC. Translation: CASSFDLDRVSGYTF.

The V gene is TRBV19, the J gene TRBJ2-1, with D hard to call. The V end was cut by 3 bases, the J end by 5 bases, with 11 bases between. This CDR3 comprises 14 residues. From germline, CDR1 is LNHDA and CDR2 SQIVND (reference sequence). CDR3 amino acids: CASSIDSSNNEQFF. CDR3 in DNA: TGTGCCAGTAGTATCGATAGCAGTAACAATGAGCAGTTCTTC.

The chain uses TRBV6-5 and TRBJ2-2; D gene unclear. This CDR3 region has 15 residues. V shed 3 bases and J shed 1 base, with 9 bases lying between them. The V gene's germline CDR1 is MNHEY and CDR2 SVGAGI. As DNA, the CDR3 is TGTGCCAGCAGTTATTCACGGTTGAACACCGGGGAGCTGTTTTTT. This sequence encodes CASSYSRLNTGELFF.

The chain links TRBV6-2 or TRBV6-3 to TRBJ2-5, with D possibly matching TRBD1 (6 bases). V shed 2 bases and J shed 2 bases, with 12 bases lying between them. The germline CDR1 and CDR2 sequences are MNHEY and SVGEGT. The CDR3 extends over 15 amino acids. The CDR3, as DNA: TGTGCCAGCAGTTACCCCGTGGACAGACAAGAGACCCAGTACTTC. Translating gives CASSYPVDRQETQYF.

This clone has a single count. The chain links TRBV11-2 to TRBJ2-1; 7 bases match TRBD1. Germline loops: CDR1 SGHAT, CDR2 FQNNGV. The CDR3 totals 12 residues. With V trimmed by 6 bases and J by 8 bases, 4 bases remained unmatched. Written as DNA, the CDR3 is TGTGCCAGCAGATACACAGGGGATGAGCAGTTCTTC. Its translation is CASRYTGDEQFF.

The chain joins TRBV6-6 to TRBJ2-3; no reliable D call. This CDR3 has 15 residues. Between the trimmed V and J ends, which lost 2 bases and 0 bases, there was a span of 9 bases. Germline V gene lookup returns CDR1 MNHNY and CDR2 SVGAGI (reference sequence). The CDR3 nucleotides read TGTGCCAGCAGTTACGAGGCGGTTAGCACAGATACGCAGTATTTT. It translates to CASSYEAVSTDTQYF.

The chain carries TRBV6-6 and TRBJ2-1, with 15 bases matching TRBD2. The CDR3 has 16 amino acids. Trimming removed 0 bases from V and 7 bases from J; junction bases left unmatched: 1. The germline V gene has CDR1 MNHNY and CDR2 SVGAGI (reference sequence). The CDR3 DNA is TGTGCCAGCAGTTACTCCGGACTAGCGGGAGGGAATGAGCAGTTCTTC. This gives the protein CASSYSGLAGGNEQFF.

The rearrangement links TRBV7-6 to TRBJ2-2, with D possibly matching TRBD2 (6 bases). This CDR3 comprises 15 residues. The V gene's germline CDR1 is SGHVS and CDR2 FNYEAQ. With 1 base removed from V and 5 bases from J, the gap between germline ends came to 11 bases. CDR3 nucleotide sequence: TGTGCCAGCAGCTTAGGGAACGGGGGTACCGGGGAGCTGTTTTTT. This encodes CASSLGNGGTGELFF. The full variable domain, completed using reference TRBV7-6 and TRBJ2-2, is GAGVSQSPRYKVTKRGQDVALRCDPISGHVSLYWYRQALGQGPEFLTYFNYEAQQDKSGLPNDRFSAERPEGSISTLTIQRTEQRDSAMYRCASSLGNGGTGELFFGEGSRLTVL.

In DNA form, the CDR3 reads TGTGCCAGCAGCCCCCGGGCGGGTCAGCCCCAGCATTTT. This gives the protein CASSPRAGQPQHF. The chain joins TRBV11-2 to TRBJ1-5; D remains unclear. Germline V gene sequence: CDR1 SGHAT, CDR2 FQNNGV. V was shortened by 5 bases and J by 6 bases, with 11 bases between the two germline ends. The CDR3 runs to 13 residues.

The rearrangement links TRBV27 to TRBJ2-3, with 13 nucleotides matching TRBD2. CDR1 MNHEY and CDR2 SMNVEV come from the germline V gene (reference sequence). The CDR3 extends over 15 amino acids. The ends lost 5 bases at V and 3 bases at J; junction bases unmatched: 2. CDR3 loop: CASSRTSGGTDTQYF. In nucleotides, the CDR3 is TGTGCCAGCAGTAGGACTAGCGGGGGAACAGATACGCAGTATTTT.

The gene calls are TRBV2 and TRBJ1-1; 9 bases align to TRBD1. Germline CDR1 is SNHLY and CDR2 is FYNNEI. This CDR3 has 16 amino acids. Trimming removed 6 bases from V and 5 bases from J; junction bases left unmatched: 13. The CDR3 DNA sequence: TGTGCCAGCAGCCTAGGAGGGACAGGGACTCTGACTGAAGCTTTCTTT. Its translation: CASSLGGTGTLTEAFF.

The chain carries TRBV4-1 and TRBJ1-3; no firm D call. This CDR3 region has 12 residues. Trimming stripped 0 bases from V and 10 bases from J, with 7 bases between. In germline, CDR1 is MGHRA, CDR2 YSYEKL. CDR3 nucleotides: TGCGCCAGCAGCCAAGACGAGGTGACCATATATTTT. Residues: CASSQDEVTIYF.